Following are 17 T cell receptor beta chains from one sample sequenced in a study of CD8 T cells in ankylosing spondylitis. TCRdb fed the 5' RACE reads into MiXCR, producing one record per CDR3 protein. The sample lists some 120,000 distinct CDR3 sequences, roughly 13% occurring once. The source material was blood, either unsorted or a sorted T cell fraction (not recorded which). Receptors were obtained from a female donor with ankylosing spondylitis or in good health (not recorded which).

The table lists this clonotype with a few counts. The chain carries TRBV20-1 and TRBJ2-1, with a tentative D call TRBD1 (5 bases). Germline V gene lookup returns CDR1 DFQATT and CDR2 SNEGSKA (reference sequence). This CDR3 contains 20 residues. Trimming left V 5 bases short and J 4 bases short, with 33 bases between. CDR3 residues: CSAYLKVDRQGVLEYNEQFF. Written as DNA, the CDR3 is TGCAGTGCTTACCTTAAAGTAGACAGACAAGGGGTACTGGAGTACAATGAGCAGTTCTTC.

At least ten counts were recorded for this clonotype. This rearrangement joins TRBV20-1 to TRBJ1-2, with 8 nucleotides matching TRBD1. The CDR3 consists of 13 residues. Germline assignment: CDR1 DFQATT and CDR2 SNEGSKA (reference sequence). The J segment lost 2 bases and the V segment lost 3 bases, leaving 2 bases of the junction unmatched. The CDR3 spells CSARTGENYGYTF. DNA for the CDR3: TGCAGTGCTAGGACAGGGGAAAACTATGGCTACACCTTC.

This clonotype showed up many times. The chain carries TRBV20-1 and TRBJ2-2, with 7 bases fitting TRBD1. With V trimmed by 3 bases and J by 3 bases, 4 bases remained unmatched. CDR1 is DFQATT, CDR2 SNEGSKA, per germline (reference sequence). This CDR3 contains 14 residues. This CDR3 is CSARKTGYTGELFF. The CDR3 DNA is TGCAGTGCTAGGAAGACAGGGTACACCGGGGAGCTGTTTTTT.

This clonotype occurred many times. The gene calls are TRBV24-1 and TRBJ1-1; possibly TRBD1 for D (6 bases). Trimming removed 7 bases at V and 1 base at J, with 18 bases between. Germline V gene sequence: CDR1 KGHDR, CDR2 SFDVKD. The CDR3 covers 16 residues. CDR3 DNA: TGTGCCACCAGGGGGGCAGGGGCTACAGGGAACACTGAAGCTTTCTTT. Translation: CATRGAGATGNTEAFF.

As DNA, the CDR3 is TGTGCCAGCAAGGGACAGGGGGCGACCTATGGCTACACCTTC. Its protein product is CASKGQGATYGYTF. The chain has TRBV12-3 or TRBV12-4 and TRBJ1-2; 12 bases are a match to TRBD1. This CDR3 is 14 amino acids long. Trimming cost V 7 bases and J 4 bases; bases outside gene matches: 4.

This clonotype was detected many times. The rearrangement joins TRBV15 to TRBJ2-3; a weak D match, TRBD1 (5 bases). The CDR3 spans 12 residues. The V end was cut by 5 bases, the J end by 5 bases, with 8 bases between. The germline V gene encodes CDR1 LNHNV and CDR2 YYDKDF (reference sequence). The CDR3 sequence is CATSGRGDTQYF. The CDR3 DNA sequence: TGTGCCACCAGCGGAAGGGGAGATACGCAGTATTTT.

The J gene is TRBJ1-2, the V gene TRBV20-1, with D unresolved. Germline V gene sequence: CDR1 DFQATT, CDR2 SNEGSKA (reference sequence). V lost 6 bases to trimming and J lost 3 bases, with 14 bases between them. The CDR3 has 13 residues. CDR3 sequence reads: CSADPGADYGYTF. In DNA form, the CDR3 reads TGCAGTGCCGACCCGGGAGCGGACTATGGCTACACCTTC.

This clonotype appeared a few times. The gene calls are TRBV12-3 or TRBV12-4 and TRBJ2-6, with 9 bases that match TRBD2. This CDR3 is 15 amino acids long. The J segment lost 3 bases and the V segment lost 4 bases, leaving 1 base of the junction unmatched. CDR3 region: CASSWTSVGANVLTF. The CDR3 DNA is TGTGCCAGCAGTTGGACTAGCGTTGGGGCCAACGTCCTGACTTTC.

The table lists this clonotype with a few counts. The chain links TRBV20-1 to TRBJ2-1, with TRBD1 matching 7 bases. The germline gives CDR1 DFQATT, CDR2 SNEGSKA (reference sequence). V lost 6 bases and J lost 2; bases outside the gene matches: 10. The CDR3 spans 15 residues. DNA of the CDR3: TGCAGTGCCAGACTACAGGGGTCCCCCTACAATGAGCAGTTCTTC. Translating gives CSARLQGSPYNEQFF.

This clonotype has only a few counts. The V gene is TRBV27, the J gene TRBJ2-3; 8 positions match TRBD1. CDR1 is MNHEY and CDR2 is SMNVEV in the germline V gene (reference sequence). J lost 1 base, V lost 7 bases, and 4 bases had no gene match. The CDR3 runs to 14 residues. The CDR3 DNA follows: TGTGCCAGCATGACGACAGGGGGCACAGATACGCAGTATTTT. Its protein is CASMTTGGTDTQYF.

This clonotype was counted many times. The chain couples TRBV6-5 to TRBJ2-7; 7 bases agree with TRBD1. V dropped 5 bases and J dropped 0; count of bases not matched to a gene: 4. This CDR3 comprises 14 residues. CDR1 is MNHEY, CDR2 SVGAGI, per germline. In nucleotides, the CDR3 is TGTGCCAGCAGTCTCGACAGGGACTCCTACGAGCAGTACTTC. Encoded protein: CASSLDRDSYEQYF.

This clonotype was observed a few times. This chain joins TRBV7-8 and TRBJ2-2; no clear D. This CDR3 comprises 11 residues. Trimming took 6 bases from V and 8 from J, leaving 7 bases between them. Germline V gives CDR1 SGHVS, CDR2 FQNEAQ. The CDR3 is CASRMEGELFF. The CDR3 nucleotides read TGTGCCAGCAGAATGGAGGGGGAGCTGTTTTTT.

This clonotype was counted at least ten times. The CDR3, as DNA: TGCGCCAGCAGCTTGGCAGCAGGGAGCGTAGAGACCCAGTACTTC. Residues: CASSLAAGSVETQYF. The chain links TRBV5-1 to TRBJ2-5; either TRBD1 or TRBD2 may fit D (5 bases each). Germline V CDR1 and CDR2: SGHRS, YFSETQ. The CDR3 has 15 amino acids. V lost 0 bases and J lost 4, with 13 bases in between.

This clonotype occurred a few times. The chain carries TRBV7-3 and TRBJ2-3; D unresolved. Germline V CDR1 and CDR2: SGHTA, FQGTGA. This CDR3 has 13 residues. V lost 0 bases and J 5 bases, leaving 6 bases between the germline ends. CDR3 in amino acids: CASSLTRVDTQYF. CDR3 nucleotides: TGTGCCAGCAGCTTAACAAGGGTAGATACGCAGTATTTT.

The sample holds a few counts of this clonotype. The CDR3 DNA reads as TGTGCCAGCAGCTCTAAGCGGGGGCCCTACGAGCAGTACTTC. It is translated as CASSSKRGPYEQYF. This chain connects TRBV21-1 to TRBJ2-7; the D call TRBD1 from the table was never checked on the DNA. TRBV21-1 is assigned pseudogene status. The CDR3 is made up of 14 amino acids.

This clonotype was detected many times. The chain joins TRBV5-1 to TRBJ1-1, with a possible D match to TRBD1 (6 bases). V lost 4 bases and J lost 4, with 14 bases in between. The CDR3 is 14 residues long. Germline V gene data show CDR1 as SGHRS and CDR2 as YFSETQ. This chain's CDR3 is CASSPPGHLTEAFF. In DNA, the CDR3 is TGCGCCAGCAGCCCCCCGGGACATCTCACTGAAGCTTTCTTT.

At least ten counts were recorded for this clonotype. The V call is TRBV28, the J call TRBJ2-7, with D maybe TRBD1 (5 bases). From germline, CDR1 is MDHEN and CDR2 SYDVKM. This CDR3 is 16 amino acids long. Trimming removed 6 bases from V and 2 bases from J, with 20 bases in between. CDR3 DNA sequence: TGTGCCAGCAGGTCCACCATGTCGGACAAGCCCTACGAGCAGTACTTC. Protein sequence: CASRSTMSDKPYEQYF.